This TCR beta chain was found in a study of beta chain features in type 1 diabetes. At the level of the study: Patients did not differ from healthy donors in age, gender or cell yield.

This clone occurred a few times. Its antigen remains unknown. The CDR3 is 16 residues long. V lost 7 bases and J 1 base, leaving 17 bases between the germline ends. CDR1 is SGHRS and CDR2 is YFSETQ in the germline V gene. Broader study findings: Across all four CD4+ subsets, people with type 1 diabetes showed modestly shorter TCRB CDR3s. Insertion counts at VDJ junctions were lower in type 1 diabetes patients, who also showed more deletions there.

Markers CD45RO/CCR7/CD25/CD127/CD95/CD27 served to sort CD4+ naive, central memory, regulatory and stem cell-like memory cells. Every isolated RNA sample was fully reverse transcribed, so sequencing captured expressed TCRB transcripts. Repertoires were generated with immunoSEQ multiplex PCR, while TCRdb's copy carries only in-frame clones and drops some. Of 250,000 to 350,000 clones listed, 14% are singletons. The TCR originated in a man aged 30 to 45 with type 1 diabetes. The chain combines TRBV5-1 with TRBJ2-2; D might be TRBD1 (5 bases). Sequenced input: naive CD4+ T cells from blood. DNA of the CDR3: TGCGCCAGCGCCCTCCAGGGATCCAAGAACACCGGGGAGCTGTTTTTT. It yields the protein CASALQGSKNTGELFF.